A single sample gave rise to the 24 T cell receptor beta chains below, sequenced in a study of molecular identifiers for immune sequencing clone quantification. MiXCR, applied by TCRdb to the PCR reads, yields one record per CDR3 protein. The sample yields more than 450,000 distinct CDR3 sequences, around 21% seen once. The sequencing sample was made of naive CD8+ T cells from blood, with Jurkat cell RNA spiked in. Subset denoted: FACS-sorted CD8+CD4-CCR7+CD45RA+ naive T cells. These receptors were obtained from a human donor in good health. Some libraries in this study had Jurkat cell RNA spiked in.

The chain recombines TRBV28 with TRBJ1-1; unclear D gene. The CDR3 loop spans 15 amino acids. Between the trimmed V and J ends, which lost 6 bases and 4 bases, there was a span of 18 bases. Germline V gene data show CDR1 as MDHEN and CDR2 as SYDVKM. CDR3 sequence reads: CASRGWGEGTTEAFF. CDR3 in DNA: TGTGCCAGCAGGGGGTGGGGTGAGGGAACCACTGAAGCTTTCTTT.

Note on this clonotype: One end of the junction is discordant with germline, which a read error may explain. This rearrangement joins TRBV6-5 to TRBJ2-1; D gene ambiguous. The germline V gene has CDR1 MNHEY and CDR2 SVGAGI. This CDR3 comprises 14 residues. In DNA, the CDR3 is TGTGTCAGCAGTTACGCGGATGAGGACAATGAGCAGTTCTTC. Protein product: CVSSYADEDNEQFF.

This clonotype was observed at least ten times. V usage is TRBV19 and J usage is TRBJ2-7; 8 nucleotides align to TRBD2. This CDR3 is 16 amino acids long. Unmatched junction bases numbered 9, after V lost 4 bases and J lost 1 base. Germline-derived CDR1 and CDR2 are LNHDA and SQIVND (reference sequence). The chain's CDR3 is CASSNSNGRASYEQYF. The CDR3 DNA sequence: TGTGCCAGTAGTAATTCCAACGGGAGGGCGTCCTACGAGCAGTACTTC.

This clonotype was observed a handful of times. CDR3 sequence: CASSMGRNQPQHF. CDR3 bases: TGTGCCAGCAGTATGGGTCGGAATCAGCCCCAGCATTTT. The chain links TRBV27 to TRBJ1-5; no clear D gene. V was cut by 5 bases and J by 4 bases, with 9 bases left in between. This CDR3 is 13 amino acids long. Looked up from germline, CDR1 is MNHEY and CDR2 is SMNVEV (reference sequence).

This clonotype was seen at least ten times. V and J are TRBV20-1 and TRBJ2-7, with D maybe TRBD1 (6 bases). The ends were cut back, 3 bases at V and 1 base at J, with 16 bases in the middle. This CDR3 is built from 15 residues. The germline gives CDR1 DFQATT, CDR2 SNEGSKA (reference sequence). This CDR3 is CSARGWTVLSYEQYF. The DNA for the CDR3 is TGCAGTGCTAGGGGATGGACAGTCCTATCCTACGAGCAGTACTTC.

This clonotype was counted between two and nine times. CDR3 bases: TGTGCCAGCAGTTACTCGTTCAGGGCTGCAACTAATGAAAAACTGTTTTTT. This encodes CASSYSFRAATNEKLFF. The chain uses TRBV6-5 and TRBJ1-4, with D tentatively TRBD1 (5 bases). Trimming pared 0 bases from V and 0 bases from J, leaving 11 bases between. The germline V gene encodes CDR1 MNHEY and CDR2 SVGAGI. The CDR3 contains 17 residues.

Comments on this clonotype: The conserved closing phenylalanine or tryptophan is absent in this CDR3, likely reflecting a read error. CDR3 residues: CASSRTGLVNTEAFS. The CDR3 nucleotides read TGTGCCAGCAGCCGGACAGGACTGGTGAACACTGAAGCTTTCTCT. V usage is TRBV13 and J usage is TRBJ1-1, with TRBD1 identical over 7 bases. CDR1 and CDR2 from the germline V gene are PRHDT and FYEKMQ (reference sequence). Unmatched junction bases numbered 6, after V lost 5 bases and J lost 0 bases. This CDR3 is 15 amino acids long.

This chain connects TRBV4-3 to TRBJ1-2; 7 bases line up with TRBD1. Losses at the gene ends were 1 base for V and 4 bases for J; bases not matched to a gene: 9. CDR3 size: 16 residues. Germline V gives CDR1 LGHNA, CDR2 YSLEER. CDR3 sequence: CASSQVKTGRSYGYTF. The CDR3 coding sequence is TGCGCCAGCAGCCAAGTAAAGACAGGGCGCTCCTATGGCTACACCTTC.

The chain employs TRBV24-1 and TRBJ2-3; TRBD2 aligns across 8 bases. Germline V gene lookup returns CDR1 KGHDR and CDR2 SFDVKD. With V trimmed by 4 bases and J by 2 bases, 7 bases remained unmatched. This CDR3 is 16 amino acids long. Written as DNA, the CDR3 is TGTGCCACCAGTGAGGCAACTAGCGGCCTCACAGATACGCAGTATTTT. Protein sequence: CATSEATSGLTDTQYF.

This clonotype occurred many times. This chain links TRBV4-1 with TRBJ1-2; D possibly corresponds to TRBD1 (5 bases). Between the trimmed V and J ends, which lost 1 base and 8 bases, there was a span of 17 bases. CDR1 is MGHRA and CDR2 is YSYEKL in the germline V gene. The CDR3 has 15 residues. The CDR3 bases are TGCGCCAGCAGCCAAGTGGCCAGGGAGGACTCGGGCTACACCTTC. This translates into CASSQVAREDSGYTF.

In this sample, this clonotype turned up many times. The chain uses TRBV28 and TRBJ2-5; D is unclear. Germline V lookup: CDR1 MDHEN, CDR2 SYDVKM. This CDR3 comprises 15 residues. Trimming shortened V by 4 bases and J by 2 bases, and 14 bases separated the two germline ends. In DNA form, the CDR3 reads TGTGCCAGCAGTTCGGTCCGGACCCTACAAGAGACCCAGTACTTC. Translation gives CASSSVRTLQETQYF.

This clonotype was counted between two and nine times. This chain connects TRBV27 to TRBJ1-6; D not resolved. Germline lookup yields CDR1 MNHEY and CDR2 SMNVEV (reference sequence). The CDR3 totals 17 residues. The germline V and J ends were trimmed by 5 bases and 0 bases, with 14 bases remaining between them. The CDR3 bases are TGTGCCAGCAGTAGCGGACGCCAGAGCTCCTATAATTCACCCCTCCACTTT. It codes for CASSSGRQSSYNSPLHF.

V usage is TRBV5-8 and J usage is TRBJ2-3; D ambiguous. Germline V gene sequence: CDR1 SGHTS, CDR2 YDEGEE. CDR3 length: 10 amino acids. With 3 bases removed from V and 7 bases from J, the gap between germline ends came to 3 bases. For the CDR3, the DNA is TGTGCCAGCAGCTCGAATACGCAGTATTTT. Translation: CASSSNTQYF.

The J gene is TRBJ2-4, the V gene TRBV6-6; 7 bases align to TRBD1. V lost 0 bases and J lost 4; bases outside the gene matches: 6. Germline values: CDR1 MNHNY, CDR2 SVGAGI (reference sequence). The CDR3 loop spans 16 amino acids. The DNA of the CDR3 is TGTGCCAGCAGTTACTCCGGGGACAGATTTAAAAACATTCAGTACTTC. Its protein is CASSYSGDRFKNIQYF.

CDR3 coding DNA: TGCGCCAGCAGCTTGGTTTCTCCGGGCGAGCAGTACTTC. Residues: CASSLVSPGEQYF. The rearrangement joins TRBV5-1 to TRBJ2-7; D unresolved. V was clipped by 0 bases and J by 6 bases, with 10 bases between them. The CDR3 runs to 13 residues. The germline V gene has CDR1 SGHRS and CDR2 YFSETQ. Using reference TRBV5-1 and TRBJ2-7 for the parts outside the CDR3, the full variable domain is KAGVTQTPRYLIKTRGQQVTLSCSPISGHRSVSWYQQTPGQGLQFLFEYFSETQRNKGNFPGRFSGRQFSNSRSEMNVSTLELGDSALYLCASSLVSPGEQYFGPGTRLTVT.

Concerning this clonotype itself: Its ends do not fully match the called genes, so a read error is possible. The chain joins TRBV29-1 to TRBJ1-2; 7 nucleotides align to TRBD1. Germline assignment: CDR1 SQVTM and CDR2 ANQGSEA. CDR3 size: 15 residues. The CDR3 loop is CGVLNRQGVIEGYTF. The CDR3 nucleotides read TGCGGCGTCTTGAACCGACAGGGAGTGATTGAAGGCTACACCTTC.

This clonotype was recorded many times. This chain joins TRBV20-1 and TRBJ2-7; D is possibly TRBD1 or TRBD2 (5 bases each). The CDR3 has 13 residues. Germline-derived CDR1 and CDR2 are DFQATT and SNEGSKA (reference sequence). The V end lost 5 bases, the J end lost 3 bases, and 14 bases lay between the germline ends. The CDR3 loop reads CSAAPGQGYEQYF. CDR3 nucleotide sequence: TGCAGTGCTGCCCCGGGGCAAGGCTACGAGCAGTACTTC.

The sample holds a few counts of this clonotype. The chain couples TRBV6-5 to TRBJ2-7; D not certain. The germline gives CDR1 MNHEY, CDR2 SVGAGI. Deletions cut 0 bases from V and 2 bases from J, with 8 bases between. The length of the CDR3 is 14 residues. CDR3 DNA: TGTGCCAGCAGTTACTCAGTACCCCCCTACGAGCAGTACTTC. Translation gives CASSYSVPPYEQYF.

Of note for this clonotype: A much larger clone lies a single base off, so this may be a read error. The CDR3 sequence: CSVFSSADTQYF. CDR3 bases: TGCAGCGTTTTTAGTAGCGCAGATACGCAGTATTTT. The chain uses TRBV29-1 and TRBJ2-3, with TRBD2 as a possible D gene (5 bases). The V gene's germline CDR1 is SQVTM and CDR2 ANQGSEA. Between the trimmed V and J ends, which lost 5 bases and 4 bases, there was a span of 10 bases. The CDR3 extends over 12 amino acids.

This clonotype was found many times. The CDR3 DNA follows: TGTGCCAGCACTGGGGGGGGGGCCTCCTACAATGAGCAGTTCTTC. It translates to CASTGGGASYNEQFF. J is TRBJ2-1 and V is TRBV12-3 or TRBV12-4; a weak D match, TRBD2 (7 bases). This CDR3 has 15 amino acids. Between the trimmed V and J ends, which lost 7 bases and 0 bases, there was a span of 13 bases.

This clonotype was found many times. The chain carries TRBV20-1 and TRBJ2-3; the D gene could be TRBD1 or TRBD2 (5 bases each). V dropped 8 bases and J dropped 0 bases, with 12 bases sitting between them. From germline, CDR1 is DFQATT and CDR2 SNEGSKA (reference sequence). This CDR3 region has 13 residues. The CDR3 DNA sequence: TGCAGTCCCCGGGACGCGAGCACAGATACGCAGTATTTT. It encodes CSPRDASTDTQYF.

A note on this clonotype: Possible read error: a much larger clone is one base away. This rearrangement joins TRBV7-6 to TRBJ1-1; weak D call: TRBD1 (6 bases). The CDR3 is made up of 14 amino acids. Germline CDR1 SGHVS, CDR2 FNYEAQ. The CDR3 region is CASTLGGLGTKAFF. CDR3 coding DNA: TGTGCCAGCACCTTAGGGGGTTTAGGAACTAAAGCTTTCTTT.

The chain employs TRBV7-9 and TRBJ2-5; no clear D. Trimming pared 5 bases from V and 3 bases from J, leaving 19 bases between. This CDR3 region has 16 residues. Per germline, CDR1 SEHNR and CDR2 FQNEAQ (reference sequence). The CDR3 DNA sequence: TGTGCCAGCAGCACACCCGTATCTCCCCTCAAAGAGACCCAGTACTTC. It translates to CASSTPVSPLKETQYF.

The rearrangement uses TRBV6-5 and TRBJ2-3; 8 positions match TRBD1. After removal of 8 bases from V and 0 bases from J, the junction contained 10 bases not matched to a gene. CDR1 and CDR2 from the germline V gene are MNHEY and SVGAGI. The CDR3 totals 16 residues. CDR3 sequence reads: CASWAGGVLSTDTQYF. In DNA, the CDR3 is TGTGCCAGCTGGGCAGGGGGCGTCCTTAGCACAGATACGCAGTATTTT.